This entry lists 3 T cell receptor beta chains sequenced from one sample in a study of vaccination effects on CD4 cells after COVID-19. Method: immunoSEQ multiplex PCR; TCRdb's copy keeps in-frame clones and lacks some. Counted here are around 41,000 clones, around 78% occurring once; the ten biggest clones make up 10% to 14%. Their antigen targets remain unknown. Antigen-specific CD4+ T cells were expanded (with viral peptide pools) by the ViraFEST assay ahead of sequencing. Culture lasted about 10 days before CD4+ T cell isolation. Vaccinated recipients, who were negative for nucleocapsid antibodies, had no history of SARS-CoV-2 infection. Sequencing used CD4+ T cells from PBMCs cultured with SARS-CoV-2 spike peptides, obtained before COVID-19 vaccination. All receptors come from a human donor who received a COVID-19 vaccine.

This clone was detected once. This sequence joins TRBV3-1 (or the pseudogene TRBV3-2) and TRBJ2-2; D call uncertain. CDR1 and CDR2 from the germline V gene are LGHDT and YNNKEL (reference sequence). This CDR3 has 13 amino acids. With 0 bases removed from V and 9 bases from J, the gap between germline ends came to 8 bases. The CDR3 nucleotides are TGTGCCAGCAGCCAAGATTGGGTCCGGGAGCTGTTTTTT. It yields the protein CASSQDWVRELFF.

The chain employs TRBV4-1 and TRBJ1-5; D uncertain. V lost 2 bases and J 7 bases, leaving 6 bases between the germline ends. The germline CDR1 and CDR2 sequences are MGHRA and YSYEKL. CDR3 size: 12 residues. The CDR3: CASSQSTQPQHF. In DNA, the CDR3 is TGCGCCAGCAGCCAATCAACACAGCCCCAGCATTTT.

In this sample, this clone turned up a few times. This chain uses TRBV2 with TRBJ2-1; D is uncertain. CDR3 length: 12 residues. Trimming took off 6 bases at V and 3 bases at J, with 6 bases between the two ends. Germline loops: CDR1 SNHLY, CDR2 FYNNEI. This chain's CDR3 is CASRQSYNEQFF. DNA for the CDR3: TGTGCCAGCAGGCAGAGCTACAATGAGCAGTTCTTC.